This passage covers 7 T cell receptor beta chains from one sample sequenced in a study of OX40 agonist ivuxolimab in advanced cancers. The repertoire was sequenced with immunoSEQ multiplex PCR; TCRdb's copy has only in-frame clones and lacks some. This sample has about 98,000 clones, with about 83% found just once. Here the sequenced sample was CD4+ or CD8+ T cells sorted from blood, taken in a trial of the OX40 agonist ivuxolimab. These TCRs come from an adult with an advanced solid tumor such as melanoma, head and neck, liver or kidney cancer.

V gene TRBV19 combines with J gene TRBJ1-3; D is ambiguous. Germline lookup yields CDR1 LNHDA and CDR2 SQIVND (reference sequence). This CDR3 region has 14 residues. V was cut by 9 bases and J by 1 base, with 13 bases left in between. CDR3 region: CASKNTLSGNTIYF. As DNA, the CDR3 is TGTGCCAGCAAGAACACCTTGTCTGGAAACACCATATATTTT. The variable domain in full, with the rest retrieved from reference TRBV19 and TRBJ1-3, is DGGITQSPKYLFRKEGQNVTLSCEQNLNHDAMYWYRQDPGQGLRLIYYSQIVNDFQKGDIAEGYSVSREKKESFPLTVTSAQKNPTAFYLCASKNTLSGNTIYFGEGSWLTVV.

This chain joins TRBV5-1 and TRBJ2-3; D remains unclear. V gave up 4 bases and J gave up 4 bases, with 13 bases separating them. CDR3 length: 14 residues. CDR1 SGHRS and CDR2 YFSETQ come from the germline V gene. This CDR3 reads CASSVEPPPDTQYF. CDR3 bases: TGCGCCAGCAGCGTTGAACCACCCCCAGATACGCAGTATTTT.

The V call is TRBV6-5, the J call TRBJ1-5; a possible D gene is TRBD1 (5 bases). V lost 7 bases, J lost 9 bases, and 13 bases lay in between. Germline V CDR1 and CDR2: MNHEY, SVGAGI. This CDR3 is built from 12 residues. The CDR3 protein is CASKNGGGPQHF. CDR3 nucleotides: TGTGCCAGCAAAAATGGGGGTGGGCCCCAGCATTTT.

The genes are TRBV28 and TRBJ1-3; D possibly corresponds to TRBD1 (5 bases). CDR1 is MDHEN and CDR2 is SYDVKM in the germline V gene. The CDR3 consists of 17 residues. Between the trimmed V and J ends, which lost 7 bases and 0 bases, there was a span of 19 bases. CDR3 in DNA: TGTGCCAGCACCCTAGGCCAGGGTCCCGCCTCTGGAAACACCATATATTTT. This encodes CASTLGQGPASGNTIYF.

The V gene is TRBV6-5, the J gene TRBJ1-2; D unclear. The CDR3 sequence is 15 residues long. Germline CDR1 reads MNHEY; CDR2 reads SVGAGI. The V end was cut by 7 bases, the J end by 8 bases, with 23 bases between. CDR3 sequence: CASTTVGSVIMGYTF. The CDR3 DNA is TGTGCCAGCACTACAGTGGGATCCGTTATAATGGGCTACACCTTC.

The rearrangement links TRBV11-1 to TRBJ2-7; D unclear. The germline V gene encodes CDR1 SGHAT and CDR2 FQDESV (reference sequence). CDR3 size: 15 residues. Trimming left V 5 bases short and J 2 bases short, with 16 bases between. The CDR3 DNA sequence: TGTGCCAGCAGCCCCAATGCAGTCAGGACCTACGAGCAGTACTTC. Its translation: CASSPNAVRTYEQYF.

Only a few counts were recorded for this clone. The CDR3 does not end in the conserved phenylalanine or tryptophan, so this is likely a read error. The DNA is omitted, as the CDR3 cannot be located on it reliably, and the CDR3 follows TCRdb's listing. The rearrangement joins TRBV21-1 to TRBJ1-6. TRBV21-1 is classified as a pseudogene. The CDR3 spans 15 residues, counting both ends. The chain's CDR3 is CAAEVISSYNSPLHL.